This TCR beta chain originates from a study of vaccination and CD4 T cells after COVID-19. Study observations and caveats: The study found median SARS-CoV-2-reactive clonotypes rising from roughly 19 to 38, not significantly.

In regard to this clonotype: The antigen remains unidentified.

Scientists ran DNA taken from cultured CD4+ T cells through the Oncomine TCR Beta short-read assay for sequencing. Via MiXCR, TCRdb re-called the PCR reads, giving one row per CDR3 protein. The sample shows approximately 11,000 distinct CDR3 sequences, 40% to 50% of them seen only once. Trimming shortened V by 5 bases and J by 1 base, and 7 bases separated the two germline ends. The CDR3 is made up of 13 amino acids. Looked up from germline, CDR1 is SEHNR and CDR2 is FQNEAQ (reference sequence). Treatment: roughly ten-day PBMC culture with coronavirus spike peptide pools or control peptides (ViraFEST assay).

This chain uses TRBV7-9 with TRBJ2-3; no clear D. The TCR sequence derives from a human donor who had recovered from COVID-19. Sequenced: CD4+ T cells from blood, cultured in vitro. The CDR3 nucleotides are TGTGCCAGCAGCGAGGCCGGCACAGATACGCAGTATTTT. Translating it yields CASSEAGTDTQYF.